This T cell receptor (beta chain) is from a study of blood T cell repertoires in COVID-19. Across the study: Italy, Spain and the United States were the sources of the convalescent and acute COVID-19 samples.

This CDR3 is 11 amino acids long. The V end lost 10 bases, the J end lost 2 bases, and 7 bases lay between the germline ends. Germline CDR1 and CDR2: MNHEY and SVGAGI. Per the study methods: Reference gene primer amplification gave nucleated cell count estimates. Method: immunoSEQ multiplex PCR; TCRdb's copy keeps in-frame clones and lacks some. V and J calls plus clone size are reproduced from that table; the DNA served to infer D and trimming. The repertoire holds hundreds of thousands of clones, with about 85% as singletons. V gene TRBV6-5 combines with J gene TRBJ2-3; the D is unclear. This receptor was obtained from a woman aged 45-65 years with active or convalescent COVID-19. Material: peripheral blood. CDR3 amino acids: CATKNTDTQYF. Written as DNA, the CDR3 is TGTGCCACCAAAAACACAGATACGCAGTATTTT.